Listed here are 25 T cell receptor beta chains from one sample, sequenced in a study of OX40 agonist ivuxolimab in advanced cancers. Some clones are missing from TCRdb's copy, which holds only in-frame ones; the method was immunoSEQ multiplex PCR. The sample has some 100,000 clones; roughly 90% are singletons. Specimen: CD4+ or CD8+ T cells sorted from blood, collected in a trial of the OX40 agonist ivuxolimab. The receptors were sampled from an adult with an advanced solid tumor such as melanoma, head and neck, liver or kidney cancer.

The chain carries TRBV5-1 and TRBJ1-2; D is ambiguous. V lost 0 bases to trimming and J lost 2 bases, with 5 bases between them. This CDR3 region has 13 residues. Per germline, CDR1 SGHRS and CDR2 YFSETQ. In DNA, the CDR3 is TGCGCCAGCAGCTTGGGGGAAAACTATGGCTACACCTTC. As protein: CASSLGENYGYTF.

The V and J genes are TRBV29-1 and TRBJ1-2; the D gene is possibly TRBD1 (5 bases). The CDR3 is 14 residues long. In germline, CDR1 is SQVTM, CDR2 ANQGSEA. The V end lost 4 bases, the J end lost 3 bases, and 15 bases lay between the germline ends. For the CDR3, the DNA is TGCAGCGTTGTTGGTGGTAAGGGGTACTATGGCTACACCTTC. Translation: CSVVGGKGYYGYTF.

The chain uses TRBV6-5 and TRBJ1-2; no reliable D call. CDR3 length equals 13 residues. Germline CDR1 is MNHEY and CDR2 is SVGAGI. Trimming took 6 bases from V and 4 from J, leaving 12 bases between them. In DNA, the CDR3 is TGTGCCAGCAGGAGCCCAGGTGGCTATGGCTACACCTTC. This sequence encodes CASRSPGGYGYTF.

In its sample, this clone was seen once. The V and J genes are TRBV5-3 and TRBJ1-1; D remains ambiguous. TRBV5-3 is an ORF, with its function uncertain. There are 13 residues in the CDR3. The V end was cut by 4 bases, the J end by 4 bases, with 11 bases between. CDR3 loop: CARSLPRGTEAFF. CDR3 in DNA: TGTGCCAGAAGCCTCCCTCGGGGCACTGAAGCTTTCTTT.

The chain combines TRBV6-5 with TRBJ1-1, with 11 bases identical to TRBD1. V dropped 7 bases and J dropped 5; count of bases not matched to a gene: 3. This CDR3 is built from 13 residues. CDR1 and CDR2 (germline): MNHEY, SVGAGI. The CDR3 nucleotides are TGTGCCAGCACCGGGACAGGGGGAACTGAAGCTTTCTTT. Translated: CASTGTGGTEAFF.

CDR3 DNA sequence: TGTGCCAGCAGCTTAGTCCGAACAGGGGTCTCTGGAAACACCATATATTTT. As protein: CASSLVRTGVSGNTIYF. The genes are TRBV7-8 and TRBJ1-3; 7 nucleotides line up with TRBD1. Germline assignment: CDR1 SGHVS and CDR2 FQNEAQ. The CDR3 consists of 17 residues. Trimming cost V 1 base and J 0 bases; bases outside gene matches: 6.

This chain uses TRBV5-1 with TRBJ1-6; D may be TRBD1 (5 bases). CDR1 is SGHRS and CDR2 is YFSETQ in the germline V gene. The V gene lost 4 bases and the J gene lost 11 bases, with 16 bases spanning the gap. This CDR3 spans 14 amino acids. CDR3 nucleotides: TGCGCCAGCAGCCCTGGTGTGGGGACGCCACCCCTCCACTTT. Translated, it gives CASSPGVGTPPLHF.

This chain connects TRBV10-2 to TRBJ2-7; D not resolved. Germline CDR1 and CDR2: WSHSY and SAAADI. CDR3 length: 12 residues. Trimming pared 8 bases from V and 1 base from J, leaving 9 bases between. CDR3 in amino acids: CASANPSYEQYF. Written as DNA, the CDR3 is TGCGCCAGCGCGAACCCTTCCTACGAGCAGTACTTC.

This clone was seen only once. The chain's CDR3 is CASSEKREVNTGELFF. The CDR3 region has the DNA TGCGCCAGCAGCGAAAAGCGGGAGGTGAACACCGGGGAGCTGTTTTTT. The rearrangement joins TRBV5-1 to TRBJ2-2; 9 bases agree with TRBD2. V trimming: 4 bases; J trimming: 1 base; junction bases outside the gene matches: 5. This CDR3 comprises 16 residues. Germline lookup yields CDR1 SGHRS and CDR2 YFSETQ.

This sequence joins TRBV5-5 and TRBJ1-3; D is possibly TRBD1 (5 bases). V was trimmed by 0 bases and J by 3 bases, leaving 16 bases between them. Germline loops: CDR1 SGHKS, CDR2 YYEKEE (reference sequence). The CDR3 contains 17 residues. CDR3 nucleotide sequence: TGTGCCAGCAGCTTGGCCGGGAGTGGGGCGCTTGGAAACACCATATATTTT. Amino acid sequence: CASSLAGSGALGNTIYF.

This sequence joins TRBV11-2 and TRBJ1-4; the D gene is possibly TRBD1 (5 bases). Trimming took off 2 bases at V and 8 bases at J, with 18 bases between the two ends. There are 16 residues in the CDR3. Germline V gene sequence: CDR1 SGHAT, CDR2 FQNNGV. CDR3 protein: CASSLILGEMYEKLFF. The CDR3 DNA is TGTGCCAGCAGCTTAATCTTGGGGGAGATGTACGAAAAACTGTTTTTT.

The rearrangement joins TRBV6-1 to TRBJ1-5; D remains unclear. V was trimmed by 1 base and J by 2 bases, leaving 6 bases between them. Germline-derived CDR1 and CDR2 are MNHNS and SASEGT. The CDR3 is made up of 14 amino acids. The CDR3 reads CASSEDPGNQPQHF. CDR3 sequence (DNA): TGTGCCAGCAGTGAAGACCCAGGCAATCAGCCCCAGCATTTT.

CDR3 residues: CASSFTGTDTQYF. The CDR3 DNA reads TGTGCCAGCAGCTTTACAGGCACAGATACGCAGTATTTT. V is TRBV5-6 and J is TRBJ2-3; D uncertain. V lost 2 bases, J lost 1 base, and 5 bases lay in between. The germline gives CDR1 SGHDT, CDR2 YYEEEE. This CDR3 has 13 residues.

The rearrangement joins TRBV5-1 to TRBJ2-3; D might be TRBD1 or TRBD2, each matching 5 bases. The V and J ends lost 4 bases and 0 bases respectively, with 12 bases between them. In germline, CDR1 is SGHRS, CDR2 YFSETQ. The CDR3 extends over 15 amino acids. CDR3 sequence: CASSKGTPSTDTQYF. CDR3 nucleotide sequence: TGCGCCAGCAGCAAAGGGACGCCTAGCACAGATACGCAGTATTTT.

The rearrangement links TRBV10-3 to TRBJ2-3, with D perhaps matching TRBD2 (7 bases). CDR3 size: 17 residues. Trimming stripped 0 bases from V and 0 bases from J, with 13 bases between. From germline, CDR1 is ENHRY and CDR2 SYGVKD. CDR3 residues: CAISESGGATSTDTQYF. CDR3 in DNA: TGTGCCATCAGTGAGTCTGGGGGGGCCACTAGCACAGATACGCAGTATTTT.

This clone was detected a few times. The gene calls are TRBV11-1 and TRBJ2-7; tentative D call: TRBD2 (5 bases). Trimming took off 6 bases at V and 3 bases at J, with 12 bases between the two ends. Germline V lookup: CDR1 SGHAT, CDR2 FQDESV (reference sequence). This CDR3 has 13 residues. In DNA, the CDR3 is TGTGCCAGCAGGGAACTGGGAGTCTACGAGCAGTACTTC. As protein: CASRELGVYEQYF.

V is TRBV6-1 and J is TRBJ1-1, with 7 bases that match TRBD1. The ends lost 3 bases at V and 11 bases at J; junction bases unmatched: 9. CDR3 length: 13 amino acids. CDR1 and CDR2 from the germline V gene are MNHNS and SASEGT. The CDR3 loop is CASSDGDSRPAFF. CDR3 DNA: TGTGCCAGCAGTGACGGGGACAGTCGGCCGGCTTTCTTT.

The CDR3 spells CASSKGFGGREQFF. The CDR3 DNA is TGTGCCAGTAGTAAAGGTTTCGGGGGCCGTGAGCAGTTCTTC. This chain joins TRBV19 and TRBJ2-1, with D perhaps given as TRBD1 or TRBD2 (6 bases each). Trimming took 4 bases from V and 9 from J, leaving 16 bases between them. Germline CDR1 reads LNHDA; CDR2 reads SQIVND (reference sequence). There are 14 residues in the CDR3.

The rearrangement joins TRBV6-5 to TRBJ2-7; D ambiguous. The CDR3 extends over 11 amino acids. The germline V and J ends were trimmed by 5 bases and 6 bases, with 8 bases remaining between them. Germline values: CDR1 MNHEY, CDR2 SVGAGI. CDR3 coding DNA: TGTGCCAGCAGTACTATGGGCGAGCAGTACTTC. Protein product: CASSTMGEQYF.

V gene TRBV6-1 combines with J gene TRBJ2-5, with D hard to call. V lost 7 bases and J lost 3, with 18 bases in between. CDR1 MNHNS and CDR2 SASEGT come from the germline V gene. The CDR3 sequence is 15 residues long. The CDR3 protein is CASIRSQVQKETQYF. CDR3 bases: TGTGCCAGCATACGGTCTCAGGTCCAAAAAGAGACCCAGTACTTC.

CDR3 region: CAIRITGNTEAFF. CDR3 DNA: TGTGCCATAAGGATTACAGGGAACACTGAAGCTTTCTTT. The chain has TRBV10-3 and TRBJ1-1, with D perhaps TRBD1 (5 bases). Trimming removed 9 bases at V and 1 base at J, with 12 bases between. The CDR3 sequence is 13 residues long. Germline V gene data show CDR1 as ENHRY and CDR2 as SYGVKD.

The J gene is TRBJ2-7, the V gene TRBV19; perhaps TRBD1 as D (6 bases). Trimming took 6 bases from V and 0 from J, leaving 12 bases between them. Germline V gene sequence: CDR1 LNHDA, CDR2 SQIVND (reference sequence). This CDR3 has 14 residues. The chain's CDR3 is CASSRQESSYEQYF. DNA for the CDR3: TGTGCCAGTAGCAGACAGGAGAGCTCCTACGAGCAGTACTTC.

This clone came up once. CDR3 DNA: TGTGCCAGCAGTTGGGATCGACAGGGAGTCCTGAATTCACCCCTCCACTTT. Translating it yields CASSWDRQGVLNSPLHF. V gene TRBV2 combines with J gene TRBJ1-6, with TRBD1 matching 7 bases. This CDR3 spans 17 amino acids. Germline lookup yields CDR1 SNHLY and CDR2 FYNNEI. Trimming cost V 5 bases and J 7 bases; bases outside gene matches: 14.

The chain uses TRBV5-1 and TRBJ2-2; D call uncertain. The CDR3 contains 14 residues. Germline lookup yields CDR1 SGHRS and CDR2 YFSETQ. Trimming took off 5 bases at V and 6 bases at J, with 14 bases between the two ends. CDR3: CASRLIIGPGELFF. The CDR3 DNA follows: TGCGCCAGCAGGTTAATAATAGGACCCGGGGAGCTGTTTTTT.

The chain combines TRBV27 with TRBJ1-2; D not certain. The CDR3 has 12 residues. V shed 4 bases and J shed 8 bases, with 11 bases lying between them. Germline V gene lookup returns CDR1 MNHEY and CDR2 SMNVEV (reference sequence). The CDR3 reads CASSWSYQGYTF. CDR3 bases: TGTGCCAGCAGTTGGAGTTACCAGGGCTACACCTTC.